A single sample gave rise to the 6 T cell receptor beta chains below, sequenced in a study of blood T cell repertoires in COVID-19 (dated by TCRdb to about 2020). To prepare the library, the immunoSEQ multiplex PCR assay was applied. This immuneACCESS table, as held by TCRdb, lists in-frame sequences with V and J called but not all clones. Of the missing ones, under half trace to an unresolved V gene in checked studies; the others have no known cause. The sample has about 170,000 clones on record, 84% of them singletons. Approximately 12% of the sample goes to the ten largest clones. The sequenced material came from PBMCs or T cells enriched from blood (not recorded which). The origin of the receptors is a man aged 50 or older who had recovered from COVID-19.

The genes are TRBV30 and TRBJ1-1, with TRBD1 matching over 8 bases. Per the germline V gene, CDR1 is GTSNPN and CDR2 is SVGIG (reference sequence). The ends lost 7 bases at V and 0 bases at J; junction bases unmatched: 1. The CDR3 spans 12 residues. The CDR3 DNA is TGTGCCTCCAGGGGGCTGAACACTGAAGCTTTCTTT. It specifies CASRGLNTEAFF.

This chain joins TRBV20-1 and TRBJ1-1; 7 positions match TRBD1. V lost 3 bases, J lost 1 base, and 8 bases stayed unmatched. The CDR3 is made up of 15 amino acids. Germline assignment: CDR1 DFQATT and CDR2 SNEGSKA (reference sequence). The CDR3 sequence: CSASEVDRRNTEAFF. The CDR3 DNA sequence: TGCAGTGCTAGTGAGGTGGACAGGCGGAACACTGAAGCTTTCTTT.

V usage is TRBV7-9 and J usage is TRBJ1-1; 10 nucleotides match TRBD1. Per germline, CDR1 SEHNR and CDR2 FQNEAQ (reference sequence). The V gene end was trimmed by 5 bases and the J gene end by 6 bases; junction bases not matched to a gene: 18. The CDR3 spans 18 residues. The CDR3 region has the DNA TGTGCCAGCAGCCTCCGACAGGGGGCTTCTCCTAGCCGGCCTGAAGCTTTCTTT. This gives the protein CASSLRQGASPSRPEAFF.

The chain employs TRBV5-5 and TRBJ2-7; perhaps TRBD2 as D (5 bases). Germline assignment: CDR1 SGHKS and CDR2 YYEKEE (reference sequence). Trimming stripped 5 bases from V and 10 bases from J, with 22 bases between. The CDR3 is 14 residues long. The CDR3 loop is CASSSTRSFHLQYF. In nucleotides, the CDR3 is TGTGCCAGCAGTTCAACTAGGAGTTTTCACCTTCAGTACTTC.

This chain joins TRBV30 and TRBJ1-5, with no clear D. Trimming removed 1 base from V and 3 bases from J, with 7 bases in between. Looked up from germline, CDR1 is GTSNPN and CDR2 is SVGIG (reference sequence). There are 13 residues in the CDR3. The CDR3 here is CAWSEQPNQPQHF. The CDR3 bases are TGTGCCTGGAGTGAACAGCCCAATCAGCCCCAGCATTTT.

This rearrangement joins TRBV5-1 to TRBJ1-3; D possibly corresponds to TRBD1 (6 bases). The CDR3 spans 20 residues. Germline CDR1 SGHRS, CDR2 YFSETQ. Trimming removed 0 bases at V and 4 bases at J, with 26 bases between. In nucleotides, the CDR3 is TGCGCCAGCAGCTTGGGCCGCCATACCAACAGGGAAACCGGAGGAAACACCATATATTTT. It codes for CASSLGRHTNRETGGNTIYF.